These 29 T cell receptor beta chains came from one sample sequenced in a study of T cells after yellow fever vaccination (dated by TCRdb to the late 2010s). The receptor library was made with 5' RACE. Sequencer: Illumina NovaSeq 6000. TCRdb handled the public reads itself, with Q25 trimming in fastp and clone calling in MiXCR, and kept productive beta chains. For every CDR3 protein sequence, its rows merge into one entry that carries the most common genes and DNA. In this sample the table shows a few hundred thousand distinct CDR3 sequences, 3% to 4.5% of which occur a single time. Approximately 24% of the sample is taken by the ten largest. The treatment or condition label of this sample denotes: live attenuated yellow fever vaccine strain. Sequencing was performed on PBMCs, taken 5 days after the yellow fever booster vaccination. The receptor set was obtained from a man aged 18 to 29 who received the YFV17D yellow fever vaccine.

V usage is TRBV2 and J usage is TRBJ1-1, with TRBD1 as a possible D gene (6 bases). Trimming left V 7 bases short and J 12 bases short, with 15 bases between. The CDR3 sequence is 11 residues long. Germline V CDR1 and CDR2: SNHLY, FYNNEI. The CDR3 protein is CASKQGTSSFF. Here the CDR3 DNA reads TGTGCCAGCAAACAGGGTACATCGTCTTTCTTT.

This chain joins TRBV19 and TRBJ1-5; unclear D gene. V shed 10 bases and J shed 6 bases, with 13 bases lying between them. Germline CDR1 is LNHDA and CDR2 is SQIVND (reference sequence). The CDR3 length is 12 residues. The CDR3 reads CATATGLQPQHF. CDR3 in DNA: TGTGCCACCGCGACCGGACTTCAGCCCCAGCATTTT.

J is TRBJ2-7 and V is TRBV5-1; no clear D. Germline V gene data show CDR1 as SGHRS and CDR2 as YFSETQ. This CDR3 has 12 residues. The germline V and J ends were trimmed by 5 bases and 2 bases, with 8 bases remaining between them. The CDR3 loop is CASRGKPYEQYF. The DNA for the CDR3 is TGCGCCAGCAGAGGCAAGCCCTACGAGCAGTACTTC. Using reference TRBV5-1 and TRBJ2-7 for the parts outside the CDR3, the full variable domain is KAGVTQTPRYLIKTRGQQVTLSCSPISGHRSVSWYQQTPGQGLQFLFEYFSETQRNKGNFPGRFSGRQFSNSRSEMNVSTLELGDSALYLCASRGKPYEQYFGPGTRLTVT.

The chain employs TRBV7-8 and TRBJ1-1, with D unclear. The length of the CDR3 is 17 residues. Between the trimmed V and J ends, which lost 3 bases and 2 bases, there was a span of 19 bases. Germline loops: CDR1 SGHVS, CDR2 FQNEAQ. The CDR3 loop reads CASSLIGLIRVNTEAFF. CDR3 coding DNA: TGTGCCAGCAGCTTGATTGGGTTAATCAGAGTCAACACTGAAGCTTTCTTT.

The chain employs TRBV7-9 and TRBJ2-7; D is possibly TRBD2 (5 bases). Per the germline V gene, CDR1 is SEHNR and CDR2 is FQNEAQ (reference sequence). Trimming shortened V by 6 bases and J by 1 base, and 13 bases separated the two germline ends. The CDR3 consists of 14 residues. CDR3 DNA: TGTGCCAGCAGACCTCGGGTAGCGTCCTACGAGCAGTACTTC. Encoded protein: CASRPRVASYEQYF.

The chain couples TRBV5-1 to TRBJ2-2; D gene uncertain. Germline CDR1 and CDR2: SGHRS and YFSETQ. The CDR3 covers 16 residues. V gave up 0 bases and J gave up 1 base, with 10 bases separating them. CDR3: CASSLAVWQNTGELFF. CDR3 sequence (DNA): TGCGCCAGCAGCTTGGCCGTTTGGCAGAACACCGGGGAGCTGTTTTTT.

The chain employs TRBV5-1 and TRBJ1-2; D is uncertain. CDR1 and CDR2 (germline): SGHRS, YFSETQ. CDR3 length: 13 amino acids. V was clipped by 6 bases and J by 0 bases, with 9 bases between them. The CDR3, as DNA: TGCGCCAGCATGGCAGGAACTAACTATGGCTACACCTTC. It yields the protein CASMAGTNYGYTF.

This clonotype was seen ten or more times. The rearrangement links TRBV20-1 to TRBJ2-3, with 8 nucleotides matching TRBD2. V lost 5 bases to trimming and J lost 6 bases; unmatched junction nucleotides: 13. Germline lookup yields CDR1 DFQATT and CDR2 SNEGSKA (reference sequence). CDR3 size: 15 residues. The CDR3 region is CSAPLQGLELDTQYF. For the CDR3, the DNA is TGCAGTGCTCCACTTCAGGGACTAGAGCTTGATACGCAGTATTTT.

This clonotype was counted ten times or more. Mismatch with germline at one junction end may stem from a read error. DNA of the CDR3: TGTGCCAGCACCGATCGTAGGACAGGGGGCCAGATCTTC. This translates into CASTDRRTGGQIF. This chain joins TRBV12-3 or TRBV12-4 and TRBJ2-7; 11 positions match TRBD1. The length of the CDR3 is 13 residues.

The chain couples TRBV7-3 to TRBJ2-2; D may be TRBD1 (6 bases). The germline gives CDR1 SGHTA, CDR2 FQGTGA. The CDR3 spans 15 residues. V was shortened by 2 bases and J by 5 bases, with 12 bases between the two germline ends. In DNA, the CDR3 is TGTGCCAGCAGCTTACTGAGAGGGGGAACCGGGGAGCTGTTTTTT. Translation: CASSLLRGGTGELFF.

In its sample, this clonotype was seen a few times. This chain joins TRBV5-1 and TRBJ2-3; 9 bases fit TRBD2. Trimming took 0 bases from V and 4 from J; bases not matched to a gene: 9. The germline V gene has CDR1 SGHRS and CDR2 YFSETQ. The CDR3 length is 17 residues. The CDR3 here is CASSLAPSGASADTQYF. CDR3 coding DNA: TGCGCCAGCAGCTTGGCCCCTAGCGGGGCTAGCGCAGATACGCAGTATTTT.

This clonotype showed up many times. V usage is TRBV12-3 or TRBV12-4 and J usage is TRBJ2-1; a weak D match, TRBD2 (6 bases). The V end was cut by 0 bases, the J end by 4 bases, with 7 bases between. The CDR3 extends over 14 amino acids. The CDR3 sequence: CASSLARGYNEQFF. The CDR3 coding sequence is TGTGCCAGCAGTTTAGCGCGGGGTTACAATGAGCAGTTCTTC.

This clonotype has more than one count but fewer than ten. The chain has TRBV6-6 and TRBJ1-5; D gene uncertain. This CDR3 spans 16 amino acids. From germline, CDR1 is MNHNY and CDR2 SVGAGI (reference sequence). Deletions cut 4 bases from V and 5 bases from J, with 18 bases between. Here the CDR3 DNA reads TGTGCCAGCAGTTCGCAGGTCGTACAGTGGGATCAGCCCCAGCATTTT. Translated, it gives CASSSQVVQWDQPQHF.

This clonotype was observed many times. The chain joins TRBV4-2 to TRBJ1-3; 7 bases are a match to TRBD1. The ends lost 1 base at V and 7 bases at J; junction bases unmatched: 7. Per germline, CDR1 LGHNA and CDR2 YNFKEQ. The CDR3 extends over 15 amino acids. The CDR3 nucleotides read TGTGCCAGCAGCCAAGGACAGGGCAGCAGGAACACCATATATTTT. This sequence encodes CASSQGQGSRNTIYF.

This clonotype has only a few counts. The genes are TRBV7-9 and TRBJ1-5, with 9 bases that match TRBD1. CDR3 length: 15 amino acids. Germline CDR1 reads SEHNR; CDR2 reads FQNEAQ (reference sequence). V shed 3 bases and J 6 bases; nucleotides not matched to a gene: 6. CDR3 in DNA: TGTGCCAGCAGCTTGGGACAGGGCAGGATTCAGCCCCAGCATTTT. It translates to CASSLGQGRIQPQHF.

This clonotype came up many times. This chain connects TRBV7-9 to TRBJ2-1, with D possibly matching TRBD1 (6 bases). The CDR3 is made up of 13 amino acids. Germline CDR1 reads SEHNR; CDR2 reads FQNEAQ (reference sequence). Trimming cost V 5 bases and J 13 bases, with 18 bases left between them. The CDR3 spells CASSPNLQGLQFF. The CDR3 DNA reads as TGTGCCAGCAGCCCAAATCTACAGGGTCTACAGTTCTTC.

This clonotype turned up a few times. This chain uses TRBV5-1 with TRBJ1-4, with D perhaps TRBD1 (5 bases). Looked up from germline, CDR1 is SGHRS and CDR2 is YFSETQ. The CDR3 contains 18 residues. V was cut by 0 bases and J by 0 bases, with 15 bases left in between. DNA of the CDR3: TGCGCCAGCAGCTTGGGTAGGGGAGAGTCAGCAACTAATGAAAAACTGTTTTTT. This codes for CASSLGRGESATNEKLFF.

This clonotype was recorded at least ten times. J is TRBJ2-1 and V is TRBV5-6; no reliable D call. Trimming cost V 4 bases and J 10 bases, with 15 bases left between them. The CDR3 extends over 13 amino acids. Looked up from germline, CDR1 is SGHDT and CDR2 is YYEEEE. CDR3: CASSRSPVGEQFF. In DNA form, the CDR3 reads TGTGCCAGCAGCCGCAGCCCCGTCGGGGAGCAGTTCTTC.

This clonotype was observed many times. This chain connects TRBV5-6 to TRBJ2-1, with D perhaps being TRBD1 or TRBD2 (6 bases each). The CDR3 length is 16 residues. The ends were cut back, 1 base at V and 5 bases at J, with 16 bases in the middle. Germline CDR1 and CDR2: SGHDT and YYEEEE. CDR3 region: CASSLFRGRYDNEQFF. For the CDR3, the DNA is TGTGCCAGCAGCTTGTTCCGGGGGCGATACGACAATGAGCAGTTCTTC.

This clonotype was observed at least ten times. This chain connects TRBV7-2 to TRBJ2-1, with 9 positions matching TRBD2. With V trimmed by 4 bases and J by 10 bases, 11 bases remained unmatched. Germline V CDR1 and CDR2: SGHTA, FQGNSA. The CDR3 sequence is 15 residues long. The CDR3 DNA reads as TGTGCCAGCAGCTACCAGGCGGGGGGGCAAGGGGAGCAGTTCTTC. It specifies CASSYQAGGQGEQFF.

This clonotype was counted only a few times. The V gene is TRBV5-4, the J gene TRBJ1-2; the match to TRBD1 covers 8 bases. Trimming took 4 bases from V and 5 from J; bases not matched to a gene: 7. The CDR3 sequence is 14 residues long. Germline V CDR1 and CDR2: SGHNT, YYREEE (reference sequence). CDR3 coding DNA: TGTGCCAGCAGCCACGGGACAGGAGCTTATGGCTACACCTTC. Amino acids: CASSHGTGAYGYTF.

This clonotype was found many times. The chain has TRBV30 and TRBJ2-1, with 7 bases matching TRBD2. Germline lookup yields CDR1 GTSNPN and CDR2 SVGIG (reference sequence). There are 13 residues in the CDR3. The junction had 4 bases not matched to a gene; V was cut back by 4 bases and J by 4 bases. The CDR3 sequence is CAWTSGLYNEQFF. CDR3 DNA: TGTGCCTGGACTAGCGGACTTTACAATGAGCAGTTCTTC.

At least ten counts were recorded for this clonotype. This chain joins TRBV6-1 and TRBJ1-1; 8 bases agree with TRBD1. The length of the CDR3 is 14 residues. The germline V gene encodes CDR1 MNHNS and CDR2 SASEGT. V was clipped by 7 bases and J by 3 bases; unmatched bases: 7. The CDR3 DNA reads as TGTGCCAGCAATTCAGACAGGGGATACACTGAAGCTTTCTTT. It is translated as CASNSDRGYTEAFF.

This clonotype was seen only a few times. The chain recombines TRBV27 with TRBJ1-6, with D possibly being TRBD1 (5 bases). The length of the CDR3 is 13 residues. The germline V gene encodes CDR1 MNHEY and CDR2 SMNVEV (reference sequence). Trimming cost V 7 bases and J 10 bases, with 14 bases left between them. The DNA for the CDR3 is TGTGCCAGCACCCCAGGGACTTCCTCACCCCTCCACTTT. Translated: CASTPGTSSPLHF.

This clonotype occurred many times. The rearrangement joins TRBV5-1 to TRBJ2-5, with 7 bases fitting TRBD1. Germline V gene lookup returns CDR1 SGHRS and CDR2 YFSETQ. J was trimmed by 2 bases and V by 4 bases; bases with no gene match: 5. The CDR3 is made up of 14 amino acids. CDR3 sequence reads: CASSGDSFQETQYF. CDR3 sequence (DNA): TGCGCCAGCAGCGGGGACAGTTTTCAAGAGACCCAGTACTTC.

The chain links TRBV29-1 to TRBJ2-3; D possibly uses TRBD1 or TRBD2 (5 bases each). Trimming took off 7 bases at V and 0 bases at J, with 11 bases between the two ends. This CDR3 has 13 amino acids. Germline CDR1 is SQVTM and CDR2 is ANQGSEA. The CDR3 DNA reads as TGCAGCGCTGGGACGCCTAGCACAGATACGCAGTATTTT. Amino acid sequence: CSAGTPSTDTQYF.

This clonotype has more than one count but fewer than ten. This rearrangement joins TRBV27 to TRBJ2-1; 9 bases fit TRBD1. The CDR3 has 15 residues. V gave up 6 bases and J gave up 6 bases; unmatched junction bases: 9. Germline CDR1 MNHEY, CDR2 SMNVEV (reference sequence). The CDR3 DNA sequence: TGTGCCAGCAGCCTAACCGGGACAGGGTTCAATGAGCAGTTCTTC. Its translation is CASSLTGTGFNEQFF.

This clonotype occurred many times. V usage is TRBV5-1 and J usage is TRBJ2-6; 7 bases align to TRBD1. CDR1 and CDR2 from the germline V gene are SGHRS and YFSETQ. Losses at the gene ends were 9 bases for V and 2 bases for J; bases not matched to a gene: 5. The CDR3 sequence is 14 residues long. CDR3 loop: CATAQGAGANVLTF. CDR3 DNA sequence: TGCGCCACCGCCCAGGGGGCTGGGGCCAACGTCCTGACTTTC.

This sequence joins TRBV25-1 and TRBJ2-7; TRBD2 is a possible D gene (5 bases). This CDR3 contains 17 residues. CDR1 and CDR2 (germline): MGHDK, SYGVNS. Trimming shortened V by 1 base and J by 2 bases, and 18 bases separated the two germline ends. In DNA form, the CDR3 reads TGTGCCAGCAGTGAATTCGCGAGGGCCCTGGGAACCTACGAGCAGTACTTC. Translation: CASSEFARALGTYEQYF.